This T cell receptor beta chain was profiled in a study of blood T cell repertoires in COVID-19. About the study: Some COVID-19 samples were acute and others convalescent; all came from the United States, Italy and Spain.

Here immunoSEQ multiplex PCR was the method, and the copy in TCRdb shows in-frame clones only, minus some. The sample consists of 310,000 or so clones, 87% of them appearing once. CDR3 length: 17 residues. Germline CDR1 MNHNS, CDR2 SASEGT. Trimming removed 2 bases from V and 5 bases from J; junction bases left unmatched: 11. What was sequenced was PBMCs or T cells enriched from blood (not recorded which). The chain joins TRBV6-1 to TRBJ2-5, with 10 bases lining up with TRBD1. This TCR derives from a woman younger than 30 who had recovered from COVID-19. CDR3 sequence reads: CASSESRQGALLETQYF. For the CDR3, the DNA is TGTGCCAGCAGTGAATCCCGACAGGGGGCGCTTCTGGAGACCCAGTACTTC.